This TCR beta chain was documented in a study of healthy donors' naive CD4 and CD8 T cells. This clonotype came up a few times. Starting from around 500 ng of total RNA, TCR libraries were made with linear amplification. TCRdb re-analysed the reads in MiXCR, keeping a single row per CDR3 protein. The repertoire holds about 200,000 distinct CDR3 sequences, with around three quarters as singletons. The V gene lost 6 bases and the J gene lost 3 bases, with 5 bases spanning the gap. CDR1 is ENHRY, CDR2 SYGVKD, per germline. The CDR3 totals 11 residues. Naive T cells were sorted: CD4+CD8-CD45RO-CD45RA+ for CD4+, CD8+CD4-CD45RA+CD27bright for CD8+.

The clonotype originates from a pool of human donors in good health; the sample pools cells from several healthy donors. J is TRBJ1-1 and V is TRBV10-3, with D unclear. The sequencing sample was made of naive CD4+ and CD8+ T cells sorted from blood, pooled from several donors. The CDR3, as DNA: TGTGCCATCAGAAAGGACACTGAAGCTTTCTTT. This codes for CAIRKDTEAFF.